Below, 18 T cell receptor beta chains from the same sample are listed, as sequenced in a study of PD-L1 blockade in urothelial cancer. Specified time point: pretreatment peripheral blood. Generated by immunoSEQ multiplex PCR, the TCRdb table keeps only in-frame clones and is missing some. Among about 49,000 clones, around 79% were seen once, and the ten largest hold 10%. The starting material was PBMCs, obtained around atezolizumab (anti-PD-L1) treatment. These receptors were obtained from a man between 65 and 80 years old with urothelial cancer.

The chain is built from TRBV30 and TRBJ1-1; tentatively, D is TRBD1 (6 bases). CDR3 length equals 13 residues. Trimming took 5 bases from V and 6 from J, leaving 16 bases between them. Germline values: CDR1 GTSNPN, CDR2 SVGIG (reference sequence). The CDR3 sequence is CAWAYRERSEAFF. CDR3 nucleotide sequence: TGTGCCTGGGCCTACAGGGAAAGATCTGAAGCTTTCTTT.

Ten or more counts support this clone. This chain connects TRBV2 to TRBJ2-2; 8 nucleotides match TRBD1. This CDR3 spans 13 amino acids. The germline V gene has CDR1 SNHLY and CDR2 FYNNEI. With 8 bases clipped from V and 4 bases from J, the junction kept 3 bases outside the gene matches. The CDR3 DNA follows: TGTGCCAGCCGCAGGGGGCGCACCGGGGAGCTGTTTTTT. Amino acid sequence: CASRRGRTGELFF.

This sequence joins TRBV4-1 and TRBJ2-4; TRBD2 agrees at 8 bases. The germline V gene encodes CDR1 MGHRA and CDR2 YSYEKL. The CDR3 consists of 16 residues. The V segment lost 0 bases and the J segment 4 bases; nucleotides outside the gene matches: 5. The chain's CDR3 is CASSQEGTRVKNIQYF. The CDR3 bases are TGCGCCAGCAGCCAAGAGGGGACTAGGGTGAAAAACATTCAGTACTTC.

The V gene is TRBV9, the J gene TRBJ2-3; TRBD2 might be the D (5 bases). Trimming removed 0 bases from V and 2 bases from J, with 10 bases in between. Germline V gives CDR1 SGDLS, CDR2 YYNGEE. CDR3 length: 15 amino acids. The CDR3 here is CASSVAVGVTDTQYF. Here the CDR3 DNA reads TGTGCCAGCAGCGTAGCAGTGGGAGTCACAGATACGCAGTATTTT.

CDR3 coding DNA: TGCGCCAGCAGCTTGGCAGGGGAGATCAACGAGCAGTACTTC. Amino acid sequence: CASSLAGEINEQYF. V is TRBV5-1 and J is TRBJ2-7, with D perhaps matching TRBD1 (6 bases). The CDR3 spans 14 residues. V was shortened by 0 bases and J by 5 bases, with 12 bases between the two germline ends. Germline V gives CDR1 SGHRS, CDR2 YFSETQ.

This clone showed up just a few times. The chain combines TRBV11-3 with TRBJ2-1, with 15 positions matching TRBD2. The CDR3 is 15 amino acids. The germline gives CDR1 SGHNT, CDR2 YENEEA. Trimming at V came to 5 bases and at J to 8 bases, leaving 4 bases not matched to a gene. CDR3 loop: CASSRGLAGGHEQFF. CDR3 nucleotides: TGTGCCAGCAGCAGGGGACTAGCGGGAGGACATGAGCAGTTCTTC.

V is TRBV28 and J is TRBJ2-7, with D perhaps TRBD2 (5 bases). The V gene lost 6 bases and the J gene lost 3 bases, with 15 bases spanning the gap. The CDR3 spans 14 residues. Germline V CDR1 and CDR2: MDHEN, SYDVKM. CDR3 residues: CASRPTRELYEQYF. The CDR3 DNA is TGTGCCAGCAGGCCGACAAGGGAGCTCTACGAGCAGTACTTC. The complete variable domain, with remaining parts taken from reference TRBV28 and TRBJ2-7, reads DVKVTQSSRYLVKRTGEKVFLECVQDMDHENMFWYRQDPGLGLRLIYFSYDVKMKEKGDIPEGYSVSREKKERFSLILESASTNQTSMYLCASRPTRELYEQYFGPGTRLTVT.

This chain uses TRBV7-8 with TRBJ2-7; the match to TRBD2 covers 13 bases. The CDR3 runs 16 residues. The J segment lost 2 bases and the V segment lost 5 bases, leaving 6 bases of the junction unmatched. In germline, CDR1 is SGHVS, CDR2 FQNEAQ. The CDR3 nucleotides are TGTGCCAGCAGCCCCAGGACTAGCGGGGGCACCTACGAGCAGTACTTC. This encodes CASSPRTSGGTYEQYF.

This rearrangement joins TRBV5-6 to TRBJ2-7, with D possibly being TRBD1 (6 bases). CDR1 is SGHDT and CDR2 is YYEEEE in the germline V gene. V was shortened by 3 bases and J by 5 bases, with 12 bases between the two germline ends. This CDR3 region has 13 residues. CDR3 sequence reads: CASSSTGRNEQYF. In nucleotides, the CDR3 is TGTGCCAGCAGCTCGACAGGACGTAACGAGCAGTACTTC.

This clone was observed a single time. The rearrangement links TRBV7-8 to TRBJ2-7; D is uncertain. The CDR3 is made up of 13 amino acids. Germline-derived CDR1 and CDR2 are SGHVS and FQNEAQ. The V gene lost 2 bases and the J gene lost 7 bases, with 12 bases spanning the gap. Here the CDR3 reads CASSLLEVEEQYF. The CDR3, as DNA: TGTGCCAGCAGCTTATTAGAAGTGGAGGAGCAGTACTTC.

The CDR3 reads CASSAWTSGRAANEQFF. In DNA, the CDR3 is TGTGCCAGCAGCGCTTGGACTAGCGGGAGGGCCGCGAATGAGCAGTTCTTC. V usage is TRBV7-9 and J usage is TRBJ2-1; 15 nucleotides agree with TRBD2. The trim removed 5 bases at V and 7 bases at J, leaving 9 bases unmatched. CDR3 length: 17 residues. CDR1 is SEHNR, CDR2 FQNEAQ, per germline (reference sequence). The whole variable domain, remainder taken from reference TRBV7-9 and TRBJ2-1, is DTGVSQNPRHKITKRGQNVTFRCDPISEHNRLYWYRQTLGQGPEFLTYFQNEAQLEKSRLLSDRFSAERPKGSFSTLEIQRTEQGDSAMYLCASSAWTSGRAANEQFFGPGTRLTVL.

V usage is TRBV6-5 and J usage is TRBJ1-1, with 7 positions matching TRBD1. CDR3 length: 14 residues. With V trimmed by 7 bases and J by 7 bases, 12 bases remained unmatched. CDR1 is MNHEY and CDR2 is SVGAGI in the germline V gene. CDR3 bases: TGTGCCAGCACCCCCGCAGGGGGAGTATATGAAGCTTTCTTT. This codes for CASTPAGGVYEAFF.

The rearrangement links TRBV5-4 to TRBJ2-3; TRBD2 might be the D (5 bases). With 0 bases removed from V and 6 bases from J, the gap between germline ends came to 8 bases. The CDR3 has 13 amino acids. The germline V gene encodes CDR1 SGHNT and CDR2 YYREEE (reference sequence). In DNA, the CDR3 is TGTGCCAGCAGCTTGGCCCCGGGGGATACGCAGTATTTT. It codes for CASSLAPGDTQYF.

The rearrangement joins TRBV18 to TRBJ2-7; D is ambiguous. The CDR3 has 12 residues. The germline V gene has CDR1 KGHSH and CDR2 LQKENI. Between the trimmed V and J ends, which lost 2 bases and 1 base, there was a span of 3 bases. CDR3 protein: CASSPYSYEQYF. The CDR3 bases are TGTGCCAGCTCACCATATTCCTACGAGCAGTACTTC.

The chain carries TRBV28 and TRBJ1-2; D might be TRBD1 (5 bases). V was pared by 4 bases and J by 8 bases, with 14 bases between. Per the germline V gene, CDR1 is MDHEN and CDR2 is SYDVKM. The CDR3 spans 13 residues. The CDR3 region is CASSSGGSLGYTF. CDR3 nucleotides: TGTGCCAGCAGTTCGGGGGGTAGCCTAGGCTACACCTTC.

The gene calls are TRBV12-5 and TRBJ1-1; D perhaps matches TRBD1 (6 bases). The CDR3 extends over 15 amino acids. V was shortened by 4 bases and J by 3 bases, with 15 bases between the two germline ends. The germline V gene encodes CDR1 LGHNT and CDR2 FRNRAP. This chain's CDR3 is CASGSGQSLYTEAFF. The CDR3 DNA is TGTGCTAGTGGTTCTGGACAGAGTTTGTACACTGAAGCTTTCTTT.

The genes are TRBV10-2 and TRBJ2-7, with a tentative D call TRBD2 (6 bases). The V end lost 8 bases, the J end lost 3 bases, and 8 bases lay between the germline ends. This CDR3 spans 11 amino acids. Per germline, CDR1 WSHSY and CDR2 SAAADI. CDR3 in amino acids: CASSGGYEQYF. In nucleotides, the CDR3 is TGCGCCAGCTCCGGGGGCTACGAGCAGTACTTC.

The CDR3 protein is CASTLPRGSGPANTGELFF. In nucleotides, the CDR3 is TGTGCCAGTACCCTACCCCGGGGTAGCGGCCCCGCGAACACCGGGGAGCTGTTTTTT. J is TRBJ2-2 and V is TRBV19, with D perhaps matching TRBD2 (6 bases). V lost 7 bases, J lost 0 bases, and 24 bases lay in between. There are 19 residues in the CDR3. CDR1 and CDR2 (germline): LNHDA, SQIVND (reference sequence).